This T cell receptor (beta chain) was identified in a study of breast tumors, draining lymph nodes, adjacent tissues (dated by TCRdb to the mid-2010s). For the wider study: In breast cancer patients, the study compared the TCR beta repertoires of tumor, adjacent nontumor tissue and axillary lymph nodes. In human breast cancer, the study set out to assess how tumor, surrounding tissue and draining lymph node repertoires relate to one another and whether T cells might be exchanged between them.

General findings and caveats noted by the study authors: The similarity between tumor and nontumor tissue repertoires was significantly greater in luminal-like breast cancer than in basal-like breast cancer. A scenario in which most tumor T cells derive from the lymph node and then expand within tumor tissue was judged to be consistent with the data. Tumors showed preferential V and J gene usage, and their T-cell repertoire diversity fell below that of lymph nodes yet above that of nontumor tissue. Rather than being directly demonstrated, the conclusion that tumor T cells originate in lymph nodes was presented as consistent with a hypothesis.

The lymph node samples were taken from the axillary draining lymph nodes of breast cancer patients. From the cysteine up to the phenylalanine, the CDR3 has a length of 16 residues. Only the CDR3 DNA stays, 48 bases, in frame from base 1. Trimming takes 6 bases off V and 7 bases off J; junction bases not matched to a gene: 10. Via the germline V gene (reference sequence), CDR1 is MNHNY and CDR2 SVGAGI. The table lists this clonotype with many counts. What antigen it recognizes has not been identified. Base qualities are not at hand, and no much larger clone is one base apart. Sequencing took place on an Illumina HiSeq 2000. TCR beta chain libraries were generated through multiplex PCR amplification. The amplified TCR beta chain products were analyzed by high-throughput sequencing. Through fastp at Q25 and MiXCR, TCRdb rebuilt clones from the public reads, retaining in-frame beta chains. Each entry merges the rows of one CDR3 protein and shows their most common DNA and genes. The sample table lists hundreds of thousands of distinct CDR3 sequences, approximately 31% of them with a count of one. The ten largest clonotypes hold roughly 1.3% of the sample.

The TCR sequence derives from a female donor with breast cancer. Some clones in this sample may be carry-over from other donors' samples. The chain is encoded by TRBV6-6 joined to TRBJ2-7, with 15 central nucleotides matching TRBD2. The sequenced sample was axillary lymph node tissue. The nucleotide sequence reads TGTGCCAGCAGACTCCTCTGGACTAGCGGGAGGGGTGAGCAGTACTTC. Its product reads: CASRLLWTSGRGEQYF.